This record covers a single T cell receptor (beta chain). In the original workflow: The assay estimated nucleated cells by amplifying reference gene primers. TCRdb's copy holds only in-frame clones and misses some; the assay was immunoSEQ multiplex PCR. The DNA gave D and trimming, while V, J and clone size come from that table. The table shows approximately 38,000 clones, with about 94% occurring only once. This record belongs to a study of blood T cell repertoires in COVID-19. Study at large: The United States, Italy and Spain provided the acute and convalescent COVID-19 samples. Sample material is recorded as cDNA or gDNA derived from T cells, B-cell-depleted T cells, or PBMCs.

CDR1 and CDR2 (germline): ENHRY, SYGVKD. J gave up 0 bases and V 7 bases, and 5 bases lay outside the gene matches. The CDR3 has 15 residues. The V call is TRBV10-3, the J call TRBJ2-2; the match to TRBD1 covers 7 bases. The material sequenced was peripheral blood. The clonotype was recovered from a human donor with active COVID-19. The donor label of this sample is uncertain. Here the CDR3 reads CAITRGQSNTGELFF. The CDR3 nucleotides are TGTGCCATCACGAGGGGGCAATCGAACACCGGGGAGCTGTTTTTT.